These 21 T cell receptor beta chains were all obtained from the same sample, sequenced in a study of response to subunit inactivated influenza vaccine. TCRdb passed the RT-PCR reads through MiXCR, listing each CDR3 protein once. The sample lists about 300,000 distinct CDR3 sequences, 21% occurring once. The sequences come from PBMCs from blood, collected roughly 20 months after vaccination. The receptor set was obtained from a man between 50 and 69 years old who received an inactivated influenza vaccine.

This sequence joins TRBV12-3 or TRBV12-4 and TRBJ2-6, with 9 positions matching TRBD1. The CDR3 spans 17 residues. Trimming cost V 7 bases and J 3 bases; bases outside gene matches: 10. CDR3 sequence: CASTRQQGARGANVLTF. In DNA form, the CDR3 reads TGTGCCAGCACCCGGCAACAGGGGGCGCGTGGGGCCAACGTCCTGACTTTC.

This clonotype was detected ten times or more. The chain carries TRBV12-3 or TRBV12-4 and TRBJ1-3; D gene uncertain. The V end was cut by 7 bases, the J end by 0 bases, with 10 bases between. CDR3 length: 14 residues. The DNA of the CDR3 is TGTGCCAGCATTCGCACTTACTCTGGAAACACCATATATTTT. Protein sequence: CASIRTYSGNTIYF.

The J gene is TRBJ1-6, the V gene TRBV5-1; D is possibly TRBD1 (6 bases). This CDR3 comprises 15 residues. V was shortened by 0 bases and J by 10 bases, with 14 bases between the two germline ends. Germline loops: CDR1 SGHRS, CDR2 YFSETQ. This CDR3 is CASSLARTGRSPLHF. DNA of the CDR3: TGCGCCAGCAGCTTGGCCCGCACAGGGAGATCACCCCTCCACTTT.

The chain is built from TRBV4-3 and TRBJ1-6; no reliable D call. V lost 0 bases and J 11 bases, leaving 17 bases between the germline ends. The CDR3 loop spans 16 amino acids. CDR1 is LGHNA, CDR2 YSLEER, per germline. CDR3 in amino acids: CASSQDLRLPWPPLHF. CDR3 DNA sequence: TGCGCCAGCAGCCAAGATCTTAGGCTACCATGGCCACCCCTCCACTTT.

This chain uses TRBV20-1 with TRBJ2-7; D is possibly TRBD1 (5 bases). The CDR3 runs to 15 residues. Germline V gene data show CDR1 as DFQATT and CDR2 as SNEGSKA (reference sequence). Trimming removed 6 bases at V and 6 bases at J, with 24 bases between. CDR3 bases: TGCAGTGCCAAACCCTGGCAAGGCAGGGTTATCGAGCAGTACTTC. It encodes CSAKPWQGRVIEQYF.

The chain is built from TRBV27 and TRBJ1-5, with 7 positions matching TRBD1. With V trimmed by 5 bases and J by 3 bases, 10 bases remained unmatched. The germline V gene has CDR1 MNHEY and CDR2 SMNVEV (reference sequence). The CDR3 is 16 amino acids. The CDR3 nucleotides are TGTGCCAGCAGTACAAAGGGACAGCTCGTCAATCAGCCCCAGCATTTT. Its translation is CASSTKGQLVNQPQHF.

The rearrangement links TRBV7-2 to TRBJ2-1; TRBD2 aligns across 16 bases. This CDR3 region has 22 residues. The ends lost 3 bases at V and 2 bases at J; junction bases unmatched: 16. The V gene's germline CDR1 is SGHTA and CDR2 FQGNSA. In nucleotides, the CDR3 is TGTGCCAGCAGCTTCCCTGTAACCGGGACTAGCGGGGGGGCCTCCCCCTACAATGAGCAGTTCTTC. This sequence encodes CASSFPVTGTSGGASPYNEQFF.

The rearrangement links TRBV7-9 to TRBJ2-3; D could derive from TRBD1 or TRBD2 (6 bases each). The CDR3 spans 16 residues. From germline, CDR1 is SEHNR and CDR2 FQNEAQ (reference sequence). V lost 1 base and J lost 1, with 12 bases in between. The CDR3 reads CASSLGAGGGTDTQYF. In DNA, the CDR3 is TGTGCCAGCAGCTTAGGGGCCGGGGGCGGCACAGATACGCAGTATTTT. The full variable domain, in which reference TRBV7-9 and TRBJ2-3 provide the parts outside the CDR3, is DTGVSQNPRHKITKRGQNVTFRCDPISEHNRLYWYRQTLGQGPEFLTYFQNEAQLEKSRLLSDRFSAERPKGSFSTLEIQRTEQGDSAMYLCASSLGAGGGTDTQYFGPGTRLTVL.

The chain links TRBV29-1 to TRBJ2-7, with D possibly matching TRBD1 (5 bases). From germline, CDR1 is SQVTM and CDR2 ANQGSEA. This CDR3 comprises 12 residues. Trimming pared 3 bases from V and 6 bases from J, leaving 12 bases between. CDR3 nucleotide sequence: TGCAGCGTTGAGGCAGGGTCGGGCGAGCAGTACTTC. Amino acids: CSVEAGSGEQYF.

This clonotype appeared many times. The rearrangement joins TRBV12-3 or TRBV12-4 to TRBJ1-6; no firm D call. There are 12 residues in the CDR3. Between the trimmed V and J ends, which lost 6 bases and 11 bases, there was a span of 11 bases. The CDR3, as DNA: TGTGCCAGCAGCCGGACCAGGCCACCCCTCCACTTT. Translated: CASSRTRPPLHF.

The table lists this clonotype with a few counts. The chain uses TRBV20-1 and TRBJ2-5, with D hard to call. V lost 3 bases to trimming and J lost 0 bases, with 8 bases between them. The CDR3 sequence is 13 residues long. Per germline, CDR1 DFQATT and CDR2 SNEGSKA (reference sequence). CDR3 coding DNA: TGCAGTGCTAGTCGGACGTACCAAGAGACCCAGTACTTC. It encodes CSASRTYQETQYF.

The chain recombines TRBV6-5 with TRBJ2-1, with 7 bases identical to TRBD2. This CDR3 has 18 residues. V gave up 2 bases and J gave up 0 bases; unmatched junction bases: 10. The germline V gene has CDR1 MNHEY and CDR2 SVGAGI. The DNA for the CDR3 is TGTGCCAGCAGTTACGGCTGGGGGGGGAAGAGCTCCTACAATGAGCAGTTCTTC. Translating it yields CASSYGWGGKSSYNEQFF.

The CDR3 DNA reads as TGTGCCACCGCGACGGGACAGGGAAACAATCAGCCCCAGCATTTT. Encoded protein: CATATGQGNNQPQHF. The chain uses TRBV24-1 and TRBJ1-5, with 9 bases lining up with TRBD1. Losses at the gene ends were 9 bases for V and 3 bases for J; bases not matched to a gene: 8. The germline V gene encodes CDR1 KGHDR and CDR2 SFDVKD. This CDR3 is built from 15 residues.

DNA of the CDR3: TGTGCCAGCAGTGCGAGACAGGGGATGGGGTACGAGCAGTACTTC. Amino acid sequence: CASSARQGMGYEQYF. This chain links TRBV12-3 or TRBV12-4 with TRBJ2-7; 8 bases line up with TRBD1. V shed 5 bases and J 4 bases; nucleotides not matched to a gene: 10. This CDR3 spans 15 amino acids.

This clonotype has only one observation. The gene calls are TRBV20-1 and TRBJ2-7; TRBD2 matches 12 bases. CDR3 length: 17 residues. Germline CDR1 DFQATT, CDR2 SNEGSKA (reference sequence). Losses at the gene ends were 0 bases for V and 2 bases for J; bases not matched to a gene: 8. The CDR3 region is CSARDLLAGGLTYEQYF. CDR3 bases: TGCAGTGCTAGAGATTTACTAGCGGGGGGCCTTACCTACGAGCAGTACTTC.

This clonotype was seen repeatedly, ten times or more. This could be a read error, since a much larger clone is one nucleotide away. This sequence joins TRBV12-3 or TRBV12-4 and TRBJ1-6; D is undetermined. The CDR3 loop spans 14 amino acids. V lost 6 bases, J lost 0 bases, and 6 bases lay in between. The CDR3 sequence is CASSFSSYNSPLHF. The DNA for the CDR3 is TGTGCCAGCAGCTTCAGCTCCTATAATTCACCCCTCCACTTT.

This clonotype came up a few times. This rearrangement joins TRBV12-3 or TRBV12-4 to TRBJ1-2; the D gene is possibly TRBD1 (6 bases). This CDR3 has 13 residues. Trimming took off 4 bases at V and 7 bases at J, with 13 bases between the two ends. CDR3 coding DNA: TGTGCCAGCAGTTCTGCAGGGGCTAGTGGCTACACCTTC. Translated: CASSSAGASGYTF.

This chain connects TRBV5-5 to TRBJ1-2, with D hard to call. Germline V gene lookup returns CDR1 SGHKS and CDR2 YYEKEE (reference sequence). Between the trimmed V and J ends, which lost 7 bases and 8 bases, there was a span of 15 bases. There are 12 residues in the CDR3. For the CDR3, the DNA is TGTGCCAGCGCCCCTAGGGTAGGAGGCTACACCTTC. Its protein is CASAPRVGGYTF. Supplemented by reference TRBV5-5 and TRBJ1-2, the full variable domain reads DAGVTQSPTHLIKTRGQQVTLRCSPISGHKSVSWYQQVLGQGPQFIFQYYEKEERGRGNFPDRFSARQFPNYSSELNVNALLLGDSALYLCASAPRVGGYTFGSGTRLTVV.

V and J are TRBV6-1 and TRBJ2-7, with 9 bases fitting TRBD1. V was pared by 6 bases and J by 7 bases, with 7 bases of the junction left unmatched. CDR1 is MNHNS and CDR2 is SASEGT in the germline V gene. CDR3 length: 13 amino acids. CDR3 loop: CASSRGTGIEQYF. CDR3 DNA: TGTGCCAGCAGCCGGGGGACAGGGATTGAGCAGTACTTC.

This chain joins TRBV5-1 and TRBJ2-1; 13 bases agree with TRBD2. The CDR3 extends over 17 amino acids. With 4 bases clipped from V and 3 bases from J, the junction kept 7 bases outside the gene matches. CDR1 is SGHRS and CDR2 is YFSETQ in the germline V gene. CDR3 sequence reads: CASSPTGTSGNYNEQFF. Written as DNA, the CDR3 is TGCGCCAGCAGCCCGACCGGGACTAGCGGGAACTACAATGAGCAGTTCTTC.

This clonotype was recorded a few times. The chain is built from TRBV10-3 and TRBJ2-7; the match to TRBD1 covers 7 bases. The CDR3 sequence is 14 residues long. The V segment lost 6 bases and the J segment 4 bases; nucleotides outside the gene matches: 9. Germline values: CDR1 ENHRY, CDR2 SYGVKD. In nucleotides, the CDR3 is TGTGCCATCAGGACCGGGACAGCTCTTTACGAGCAGTACTTC. Its protein is CAIRTGTALYEQYF.